The next 23 T cell receptor beta chains were all read from a single sample in a study of blood T cell repertoires in COVID-19. Using immunoSEQ multiplex PCR, the repertoire was profiled, and TCRdb retains in-frame clones only, with some absent. The sample lists hundreds of thousands of clones, roughly nine tenths occurring once. Sequenced material: peripheral blood. These receptors were collected from a woman aged 30 to 39 with COVID-19, enrolled during active disease.

About this clone: The junction departs from germline at one end; a sequencing error may be responsible. The chain is built from TRBV7-7 and TRBJ2-7; tentative D call: TRBD1 (5 bases). CDR3 length: 15 residues. Germline V CDR1 and CDR2: SSHAT, FNYEAQ (reference sequence). The CDR3 sequence is CASSLGQGISYEQYF. The CDR3 DNA reads TGTGCTAGCAGCTTGGGGCAGGGCATATCCTACGAGCAGTACTTC.

This clone has only one observation. The chain joins TRBV5-8 to TRBJ2-3; 7 nucleotides agree with TRBD2. Trimming removed 2 bases from V and 4 bases from J; junction bases left unmatched: 7. CDR3 length: 15 amino acids. Germline CDR1 is SGHTS and CDR2 is YDEGEE. CDR3 residues: CASSFGRGEADTQYF. In nucleotides, the CDR3 is TGTGCCAGCAGCTTCGGTCGGGGGGAGGCAGATACGCAGTATTTT.

The chain carries TRBV11-3 and TRBJ2-1, with 12 bases aligning to TRBD2. Germline V CDR1 and CDR2: SGHNT, YENEEA. This CDR3 has 18 residues. V dropped 5 bases and J dropped 5; count of bases not matched to a gene: 13. As DNA, the CDR3 is TGTGCCAGCAGCCCTAGACGGTCTAGCGGGAGGGCCCACAATGAGCAGTTCTTC. Residues: CASSPRRSSGRAHNEQFF.

V and J are TRBV7-9 and TRBJ2-7; D not resolved. The CDR3 is made up of 15 amino acids. V was clipped by 1 base and J by 4 bases, with 14 bases between them. The germline gives CDR1 SEHNR, CDR2 FQNEAQ (reference sequence). CDR3 loop: CASSLEDSRVYEQYF. As DNA, the CDR3 is TGTGCCAGCAGCTTAGAAGACTCCCGGGTTTACGAGCAGTACTTC. The variable domain in full, completed from reference TRBV7-9 and TRBJ2-7, reads DTGVSQNPRHKITKRGQNVTFRCDPISEHNRLYWYRQTLGQGPEFLTYFQNEAQLEKSRLLSDRFSAERPKGSFSTLEIQRTEQGDSAMYLCASSLEDSRVYEQYFGPGTRLTVT.

This chain links TRBV27 with TRBJ2-7, with TRBD1 identical over 11 bases. V trimming: 5 bases; J trimming: 5 bases; junction bases outside the gene matches: 5. Looked up from germline, CDR1 is MNHEY and CDR2 is SMNVEV (reference sequence). The CDR3 contains 14 residues. As DNA, the CDR3 is TGTGCCAGCAGTCCGGGACAGGGGGTCAACGAGCAGTACTTC. It yields the protein CASSPGQGVNEQYF.

This sequence joins TRBV5-8 and TRBJ1-5; the D gene is possibly TRBD1 (5 bases). Trimming shortened V by 4 bases and J by 5 bases, and 10 bases separated the two germline ends. CDR1 is SGHTS and CDR2 is YDEGEE in the germline V gene. This CDR3 spans 13 amino acids. The CDR3 coding sequence is TGTGCCAGCAGCCCAGGGTGGGATCAGCCCCAGCATTTT. It codes for CASSPGWDQPQHF.

V and J are TRBV4-1 and TRBJ2-4, with 11 bases lining up with TRBD2. V dropped 1 base and J dropped 0; count of bases not matched to a gene: 5. The CDR3 runs 18 residues. Germline-derived CDR1 and CDR2 are MGHRA and YSYEKL. CDR3 bases: TGCGCCAGCAGCCAAGGGCTAGCGGGGGGTCGAGCCAAAAACATTCAGTACTTC. Encoded protein: CASSQGLAGGRAKNIQYF.

This chain connects TRBV6-2 or TRBV6-3 to TRBJ1-2; D unresolved. V lost 4 bases and J lost 8, with 14 bases in between. This CDR3 region has 13 residues. Germline V gene lookup returns CDR1 MNHEY and CDR2 SVGEGT. The CDR3 region has the DNA TGTGCCAGCAGTTCCCAGGCTCTGAGCGGCTACACCTTC. It encodes CASSSQALSGYTF.

CDR3 sequence: CASSLDAGYEQYF. The CDR3 DNA follows: TGTGCCAGCAGCTTAGATGCAGGTTACGAGCAGTACTTC. This chain links TRBV11-2 with TRBJ2-7; D is undetermined. The V and J ends lost 0 bases and 4 bases respectively, with 7 bases between them. The CDR3 sequence is 13 residues long. Germline lookup yields CDR1 SGHAT and CDR2 FQNNGV.

The gene calls are TRBV28 and TRBJ1-5; the D gene is possibly TRBD1 (6 bases). Germline V gene lookup returns CDR1 MDHEN and CDR2 SYDVKM. The germline V and J ends were trimmed by 4 bases and 3 bases, with 13 bases remaining between them. The CDR3 runs to 15 residues. The CDR3 loop is CASSSPQGPNQPQHF. In DNA form, the CDR3 reads TGTGCCAGCAGTTCCCCACAGGGACCCAATCAGCCCCAGCATTTT.

The V and J genes are TRBV5-4 and TRBJ2-7, with TRBD1 identical over 10 bases. Losses at the gene ends were 4 bases for V and 6 bases for J; bases not matched to a gene: 10. The CDR3 covers 15 residues. Germline V gives CDR1 SGHNT, CDR2 YYREEE (reference sequence). The CDR3 nucleotides read TGTGCCAGCAGCGGGGGATCCGGGACAGGGGTCGAGCAGTACGTC. Its protein product is CASSGGSGTGVEQYV.

This chain uses TRBV11-2 with TRBJ1-4, with 9 positions matching TRBD1. CDR1 and CDR2 (germline): SGHAT, FQNNGV. The CDR3 sequence is 17 residues long. V lost 5 bases and J lost 5; bases outside the gene matches: 12. The CDR3 sequence is CASSPLRGTGSNEKLFF. The CDR3 nucleotides are TGTGCCAGCAGCCCCCTCAGAGGGACAGGGAGCAATGAAAAACTGTTTTTT.

This chain connects TRBV4-1 to TRBJ2-7, with 11 bases lining up with TRBD2. The junction had 3 bases not matched to a gene; V was cut back by 1 base and J by 4 bases. From germline, CDR1 is MGHRA and CDR2 YSYEKL. The CDR3 spans 15 residues. CDR3 protein: CASSQVASGGYEQYV. CDR3 nucleotide sequence: TGCGCCAGCAGCCAAGTTGCTAGCGGGGGGTACGAGCAGTACGTC.

The CDR3 nucleotides are TGCGCCAGCAGCTTGTTTGGGACACAGGGTAACTATGGCTACACCTTC. As protein: CASSLFGTQGNYGYTF. This chain connects TRBV5-1 to TRBJ1-2, with D perhaps TRBD1 (6 bases). Germline CDR1 SGHRS, CDR2 YFSETQ. V was shortened by 1 base and J by 1 base, with 14 bases between the two germline ends. This CDR3 is 16 amino acids long.

This chain connects TRBV19 to TRBJ1-4, with a weak D call TRBD1 (5 bases). This CDR3 is 16 amino acids long. CDR1 LNHDA and CDR2 SQIVND come from the germline V gene (reference sequence). V dropped 6 bases and J dropped 3 bases, with 17 bases sitting between them. CDR3 region: CASSNGGTQANEKLFF. CDR3 in DNA: TGTGCCAGTAGCAACGGGGGTACCCAGGCTAATGAAAAACTGTTTTTT.

This clone has a single count. The V gene is TRBV5-4, the J gene TRBJ1-2, with TRBD1 identical over 9 bases. This CDR3 has 16 residues. V lost 5 bases to trimming and J lost 8 bases; unmatched junction nucleotides: 16. The germline CDR1 and CDR2 sequences are SGHNT and YYREEE (reference sequence). CDR3 sequence reads: CASRPARTGGSNGYTF. As DNA, the CDR3 is TGTGCCAGCAGACCAGCACGCACAGGGGGCTCCAACGGCTACACCTTC.

The chain recombines TRBV24-1 with TRBJ2-1, with D perhaps matching TRBD2 (6 bases). The CDR3 contains 17 residues. Germline CDR1 reads KGHDR; CDR2 reads SFDVKD. V was trimmed by 1 base and J by 3 bases, leaving 15 bases between them. The CDR3 nucleotides read TGTGCCACCAGTGATTTTCCAGCAAGGGGAGGCTACAATGAGCAGTTCTTC. Protein product: CATSDFPARGGYNEQFF.

This clone has only one observation. V gene TRBV5-1 combines with J gene TRBJ2-5; D is possibly TRBD1 (5 bases). The CDR3 has 14 residues. Trimming removed 0 bases at V and 9 bases at J, with 15 bases between. Germline V gives CDR1 SGHRS, CDR2 YFSETQ. The CDR3: CASSLEAGSPPQYF. As DNA, the CDR3 is TGCGCCAGCAGCTTGGAGGCAGGGTCACCCCCCCAGTACTTC.

The chain uses TRBV11-3 and TRBJ2-1; D gene ambiguous. V was clipped by 1 base and J by 9 bases, with 10 bases between them. The V gene's germline CDR1 is SGHNT and CDR2 YENEEA. The length of the CDR3 is 13 residues. The DNA of the CDR3 is TGTGCCAGCAGCTTAGCCACCCGCGGTGAGCAGTTCTTC. As protein: CASSLATRGEQFF.

The V gene is TRBV9, the J gene TRBJ2-3; D is ambiguous. Trimming cost V 4 bases and J 3 bases, with 12 bases left between them. This CDR3 region has 14 residues. Germline CDR1 SGDLS, CDR2 YYNGEE. CDR3 sequence: CASSLNGRTDTQYF. The CDR3 DNA reads as TGTGCCAGCAGCCTCAATGGGCGTACAGATACGCAGTATTTT.

The chain links TRBV10-3 to TRBJ2-2; D possibly corresponds to TRBD2 (5 bases). The CDR3 loop spans 14 amino acids. The germline CDR1 and CDR2 sequences are ENHRY and SYGVKD. The germline V and J ends were trimmed by 6 bases and 8 bases, with 16 bases remaining between them. CDR3 DNA sequence: TGTGCCATCAGCTCCGGGCCCGGGGAGGGGGAGCTGTTTTTT. Encoded protein: CAISSGPGEGELFF.

The chain uses TRBV4-3 and TRBJ2-3; TRBD2 might be the D (6 bases). The CDR3 is 16 residues long. Germline CDR1 LGHNA, CDR2 YSLEER. Trimming left V 0 bases short and J 0 bases short, with 10 bases between. The CDR3 bases are TGCGCCAGCAGCCAAGATGGCGGGGCTAGCACAGATACGCAGTATTTT. This codes for CASSQDGGASTDTQYF.

V gene TRBV3-1 (or the pseudogene TRBV3-2) combines with J gene TRBJ1-6, with 8 nucleotides matching TRBD1. The V and J ends lost 4 bases and 5 bases, in that order; junction bases with no gene match: 1. The CDR3 loop spans 14 amino acids. The germline V gene has CDR1 LGHDT and CDR2 YNNKEL (reference sequence). The CDR3 coding sequence is TGTGCCAGCAGCCCGGACAGGGATAATTCACCCCTCCACTTT. Translating gives CASSPDRDNSPLHF.